These 13 T cell receptor beta chains share one sample of origin, sequenced in a study of prognosis after radiotherapy for stage I lung cancer. TCR beta CDR3 amplification from genomic DNA was performed by two-round multiplex PCR. Amplification in first-round PCR relied on primers specific to each TRBV and TRBJ gene. TCRdb analysed the multiplex PCR reads with MiXCR anew, one entry per CDR3 protein. The sample shows 20,000 or so distinct CDR3 sequences, roughly 41% of them seen only once. Specimen: PBMCs, collected before or after stereotactic body radiation therapy (not recorded which). The receptors were sampled from a donor aged 50 or older with non-small cell lung cancer.

Of note for this clonotype: A much more abundant neighbour one base away suggests this may be a read error. The V and J genes are TRBV29-1 and TRBJ1-2; the D gene is possibly TRBD1 (6 bases). This CDR3 has 15 residues. Germline values: CDR1 SQVTM, CDR2 ANQGSEA. The DNA for the CDR3 is TGCAGCGTTCAAGGAGGAGGGGGGGTTTTCTATGGCCACACCTTC. Protein sequence: CSVQGGGGVFYGHTF.

This clonotype came up many times. The V gene is TRBV15, the J gene TRBJ2-1, with D perhaps TRBD2 (6 bases). Trimming stripped 8 bases from V and 5 bases from J, with 16 bases between. Germline V gene sequence: CDR1 LNHNV, CDR2 YYDKDF (reference sequence). The CDR3 runs 14 residues. The CDR3 reads CATSRLGGHNEQFF. The CDR3 coding sequence is TGTGCCACCTCCAGACTGGGGGGTCACAATGAGCAGTTCTTC.

Many counts were recorded for this clonotype. This rearrangement joins TRBV19 to TRBJ1-5; D gene uncertain. This CDR3 contains 16 residues. V was pared by 1 base and J by 2 bases, with 12 bases between. From germline, CDR1 is LNHDA and CDR2 SQIVND (reference sequence). CDR3 nucleotides: TGTGCCAGTAGTATAGCCGCTGGGAGGGGCAATCAGCCCCAGCATTTT. The encoded protein is CASSIAAGRGNQPQHF. Supplemented by reference TRBV19 and TRBJ1-5, the full variable domain reads DGGITQSPKYLFRKEGQNVTLSCEQNLNHDAMYWYRQDPGQGLRLIYYSQIVNDFQKGDIAEGYSVSREKKESFPLTVTSAQKNPTAFYLCASSIAAGRGNQPQHFGDGTRLSIL.

Concerning this clonotype: Mismatch with germline at one junction end may stem from a read error. The chain is built from TRBV6-2 or TRBV6-3 and TRBJ2-2, with 11 nucleotides matching TRBD2. Germline CDR1 and CDR2: MNHEY and SVGEGT. This CDR3 comprises 14 residues. CDR3 DNA: TGTGCCACCGAGACTAGCGGGGCCACCTGGGAGCTGTTTTTT. Its translation is CATETSGATWELFF.

As to this clonotype: This is likely an artifact of a read error, given a far larger clone one base away. The V gene is TRBV2, the J gene TRBJ2-3, with TRBD2 matching over 7 bases. The CDR3 has 16 residues. Germline CDR1 SNHLY, CDR2 FYNNEI. The CDR3 loop reads CSSSYQLALSTDTQYF. The DNA of the CDR3 is TGTTCCAGCAGCTACCAACTAGCGCTCAGCACAGATACGCAGTATTTT.

This clonotype was counted at least ten times. The genes are TRBV7-9 and TRBJ2-1, with TRBD2 identical over 13 bases. Looked up from germline, CDR1 is SEHNR and CDR2 is FQNEAQ (reference sequence). This CDR3 comprises 18 residues. V shed 5 bases and J 9 bases; nucleotides not matched to a gene: 16. The CDR3 nucleotides read TGTGCCAGCAGCCCCCCACCCGGACTAGCGGGAGTGGGCGGTGAGCAGTTCTTC. Translating it yields CASSPPPGLAGVGGEQFF.

Note on this clonotype: A read error is the likely source, as a far larger clone sits one nucleotide away. V is TRBV6-4 and J is TRBJ2-3; D remains ambiguous. CDR1 MRHNA and CDR2 SNTAGT come from the germline V gene. CDR3 size: 12 residues. The CDR3 nucleotides are TGTGTCAGCAGTTACGATGGTAGAACGCAGTATTTT. This encodes CVSSYDGRTQYF.

The V and J genes are TRBV11-3 and TRBJ1-2; D perhaps matches TRBD1 (6 bases). This CDR3 is 14 amino acids long. Germline V lookup: CDR1 SGHNT, CDR2 YENEEA. V lost 5 bases and J 4 bases, leaving 14 bases between the germline ends. CDR3 sequence reads: CASSQGQWGYGYTF. CDR3 DNA sequence: TGTGCCAGCAGCCAGGGGCAGTGGGGCTATGGCTACACCTTC.

There are a few counts of this clonotype. A much larger clone differs by one base, so this may be a read error. The chain is built from TRBV11-2 and TRBJ1-1, with unresolved D. The length of the CDR3 is 13 residues. Germline CDR1 SGHAT, CDR2 FQNNGV. In DNA form, the CDR3 reads TGTGCCACCAGCTTACGCACGAACACTGAAGCTTTCTTT. It yields the protein CATSLRTNTEAFF.

This clonotype qualifies as medium-sized (0.01 to 0.1%). CDR3 protein: CASSTGGSGNTIYF. In DNA form, the CDR3 reads TGTGCCAGCAGCACGGGGGGATCAGGAAACACCATATATTTT. J is TRBJ1-3 and V is TRBV11-3; TRBD1 might be the D (5 bases). In germline, CDR1 is SGHNT, CDR2 YENEEA. CDR3 size: 14 residues. V lost 5 bases and J lost 4, with 12 bases in between.

On this clonotype itself: This clone may be a read error of a much larger clone one base away. This rearrangement joins TRBV29-1 to TRBJ2-5; D tentatively fits TRBD1 or TRBD2 (6 bases each). From germline, CDR1 is SQVTM and CDR2 ANQGSEA. With 3 bases removed from V and 1 base from J, the gap between germline ends came to 9 bases. There are 13 residues in the CDR3. CDR3: CSVEGGSQETQYF. CDR3 DNA sequence: TGCAGCGTTGAGGGGGGCAGCCAAGAGACCCAGTACTTC.

This clonotype has a count of ten or more. This chain uses TRBV30 with TRBJ2-1, with D possibly being TRBD2 (5 bases). Trimming shortened V by 1 base and J by 9 bases, and 10 bases separated the two germline ends. CDR3 length: 12 amino acids. Looked up from germline, CDR1 is GTSNPN and CDR2 is SVGIG (reference sequence). The CDR3 DNA sequence: TGTGCCTGGAGTGGAGGGTCGGGTGAGCAGTTCTTC. This sequence encodes CAWSGGSGEQFF.

The sample holds many counts of this clonotype. The rearrangement links TRBV13 to TRBJ1-6, with D possibly being TRBD1 (5 bases). The CDR3 runs to 17 residues. Germline V gene data show CDR1 as PRHDT and CDR2 as FYEKMQ (reference sequence). V dropped 0 bases and J dropped 3 bases, with 12 bases sitting between them. This CDR3 reads CASSLGESGGYNSPLHF. CDR3 sequence (DNA): TGTGCCAGCAGCTTAGGAGAGTCGGGGGGCTATAATTCACCCCTCCACTTT.